This T cell receptor beta chain was captured in a study of OX40 agonist ivuxolimab in advanced cancers. At the level of the study: Every 2 weeks, patients got intravenous ivuxolimab at one of six dose levels (0.01-10 mg/kg).

In germline, CDR1 is SQVTM, CDR2 ANQGSEA. J gave up 13 bases and V 0 bases, and 13 bases lay outside the gene matches. The CDR3 sequence is 15 residues long. Measured with immunoSEQ multiplex PCR; TCRdb has only the in-frame clones, and not every one. Of fewer than 100,000 clones listed, about nine tenths are singletons. The TCR comes from an adult with an advanced solid tumor such as melanoma, head and neck, liver or kidney cancer. The sample in question was CD4+ or CD8+ T cells sorted from blood, obtained in a trial of the OX40 agonist ivuxolimab. The chain couples TRBV29-1 to TRBJ2-1, with 9 positions matching TRBD1. CDR3 amino acids: CSVEDSRTGASLQFF. The CDR3 DNA reads TGCAGCGTTGAAGATTCCAGGACAGGGGCTAGCCTTCAGTTCTTC.